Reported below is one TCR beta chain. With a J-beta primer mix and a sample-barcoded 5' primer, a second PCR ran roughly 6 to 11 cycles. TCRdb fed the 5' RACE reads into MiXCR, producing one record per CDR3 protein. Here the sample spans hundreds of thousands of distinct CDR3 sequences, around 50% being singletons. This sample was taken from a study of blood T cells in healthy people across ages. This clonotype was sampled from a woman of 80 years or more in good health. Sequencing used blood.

The CDR3 DNA follows: TGCGCCAGCAGCCAAGATAGCGGGGGGGCCCCAAAGACCCAGTACTTC. This encodes CASSQDSGGAPKTQYF. The chain recombines TRBV4-3 with TRBJ2-5; 11 nucleotides match TRBD2. Trimming cost V 0 bases and J 6 bases; bases outside gene matches: 6. CDR1 is LGHNA and CDR2 is YSLEER in the germline V gene. The CDR3 runs 16 residues.